This is a list of T cell receptor beta chains from one sample in a study of blood T cell repertoires in COVID-19. Clones were read by immunoSEQ multiplex PCR, and TCRdb kept only the in-frame ones, dropping some. The sample lists some 200,000 clones, 70% to 90% occurring once. Sequencing was done on a sample of peripheral blood. These receptors originate from a man between 60 and 75 years old with active or convalescent COVID-19. Both conserved end residues are part of each CDR3. A D gene is named only where the DNA matches it firmly.

d_gene: TRBD1; j_gene: TRBJ1-2; v_gene: TRBV5-5; CDR3aa: CASSEGQTNYGYTF; CDR3nt: TGTGCCAGCTCCGAGGGACAGACTAACTATGGCTACACCTTC
d_gene: TRBD1; j_gene: TRBJ1-1; v_gene: TRBV7-9; CDR3aa: CASSLDGTGPNTEAFF; CDR3nt: TGTGCCAGCAGCTTAGATGGGACAGGGCCGAACACTGAAGCTTTCTTT
d_gene: TRBD2; j_gene: TRBJ2-3; v_gene: TRBV7-9; CDR3aa: CASSLGSGENTDTQYF; CDR3nt: TGTGCCAGCAGCTTAGGTAGCGGGGAGAACACAGATACGCAGTATTTT
d_gene: -; j_gene: TRBJ1-3; v_gene: TRBV6-5; CDR3aa: CASSPTGPDGNTIYF; CDR3nt: TGTGCCAGCAGTCCGACAGGCCCCGACGGAAACACCATATATTTT
d_gene: -; j_gene: TRBJ1-5; v_gene: TRBV27; CDR3aa: CASNLGHLYNSNQPQHF; CDR3nt: TGTGCCAGCAACCTAGGACACCTCTACAATAGCAATCAGCCCCAGCATTTT
d_gene: -; j_gene: TRBJ1-2; v_gene: TRBV25-1; CDR3aa: CASRDPRNYGYTF; CDR3nt: TGTGCCAGCAGGGATCCTAGGAACTATGGCTACACCTTC
d_gene: -; j_gene: TRBJ2-7; v_gene: TRBV11-2; CDR3aa: CASSLVLQEQYF; CDR3nt: TGTGCCAGCAGCCTCGTTCTTCAGGAGCAGTACTTC
d_gene: -; j_gene: TRBJ1-2; v_gene: TRBV15; CDR3aa: CATSREAGTNYGYTF; CDR3nt: TGTGCCACCAGCAGAGAAGCAGGAACCAACTATGGCTACACCTTC
d_gene: -; j_gene: TRBJ2-3; v_gene: TRBV27; CDR3aa: CASSLGVYTDTQYF; CDR3nt: TGTGCCAGCAGTTTAGGAGTTTACACAGATACGCAGTATTTT
d_gene: -; j_gene: TRBJ1-2; v_gene: TRBV5-1; CDR3aa: CASSLDSRTNYGYTF; CDR3nt: TGCGCCAGCAGCTTGGACAGTAGAACTAACTATGGCTACACCTTC
d_gene: -; j_gene: TRBJ1-3; v_gene: TRBV5-6; CDR3aa: CASSLGQLGNTIYF; CDR3nt: TGTGCCAGCAGCTTAGGACAGCTTGGAAACACCATATATTTT
d_gene: TRBD1; j_gene: TRBJ1-2; v_gene: TRBV4-1; CDR3aa: CASSQVGTGWTYGYTF; CDR3nt: TGCGCCAGCAGCCAGGTCGGGACAGGGTGGACCTATGGCTACACCTTC
d_gene: TRBD1; j_gene: TRBJ2-1; v_gene: TRBV6-4; CDR3aa: CASRRTGTGSDEQFF; CDR3nt: TGTGCCAGCAGGAGAACCGGGACAGGGTCCGATGAGCAGTTCTTC
d_gene: TRBD2; j_gene: TRBJ2-5; v_gene: TRBV5-1; CDR3aa: CASSLGVAGGRETQYF; CDR3nt: TGCGCCAGCAGCTTAGGAGTAGCGGGGGGGCGTGAGACCCAGTACTTC
d_gene: TRBD2; j_gene: TRBJ2-3; v_gene: TRBV2; CDR3aa: CAISLGGGPSDTQYF; CDR3nt: TGTGCCATCAGCCTTGGCGGGGGGCCCTCAGATACGCAGTATTTT
d_gene: TRBD2; j_gene: TRBJ2-3; v_gene: TRBV27; CDR3aa: CASSTSGGFTDTQYF; CDR3nt: TGTGCCAGCAGTACTAGCGGGGGTTTCACAGATACGCAGTATTTT
d_gene: TRBD2; j_gene: TRBJ2-2; v_gene: TRBV9; CDR3aa: CASSTLAGGPSGELFF; CDR3nt: TGTGCCAGCAGCACCCTAGCGGGGGGGCCGAGCGGGGAGCTGTTTTTT